These T cell receptor beta chains were read from a single sample in a study of blood T cell repertoires in COVID-19. This table comes from immunoSEQ multiplex PCR, and its TCRdb copy is limited to in-frame clones, with some not included. Among 200,000 to 250,000 clones listed, 70% to 90% were seen once. Material for sequencing was peripheral blood. The receptor source for this set is a man aged 18 to 29 with active or convalescent COVID-19. Each CDR3 is given with its conserved first and last residue. The order of the fields is clone size, V gene, J gene, D gene, CDR3 protein, CDR3 DNA. D genes are given only for firm matches. Clone size is shown for a subset of rows, as once, few, many or a class of expanded clone.

clone size: NA; V gene: TRBV5-4; J gene: TRBJ2-7; D gene: TRBD2; CDR3 protein: CASSSRATSGASYEQYF; CDR3 DNA: TGTGCCAGTAGCTCCAGAGCGACTAGCGGTGCATCCTACGAGCAGTACTTC
clone size: NA; V gene: TRBV6-2/TRBV6-3; J gene: TRBJ1-2; D gene: TRBD1; CDR3 protein: CASSTDRVTYGYTF; CDR3 DNA: TGTGCCAGCAGTACCGACAGGGTAACCTATGGCTACACCTTC
clone size: NA; V gene: TRBV28; J gene: TRBJ2-7; D gene: NA; CDR3 protein: CASSLPRRSYEQYF; CDR3 DNA: TGTGCCAGCAGTCTACCCCGCCGGTCCTACGAGCAGTACTTC
clone size: NA; V gene: TRBV7-9; J gene: TRBJ2-7; D gene: NA; CDR3 protein: CASSLASGLSSYEQYF; CDR3 DNA: TGTGCCAGCAGCTTAGCGTCCGGACTCAGCTCCTACGAGCAGTACTTC
clone size: NA; V gene: TRBV12-3/TRBV12-4; J gene: TRBJ2-2; D gene: NA; CDR3 protein: CASSPDRGGELFF; CDR3 DNA: TGTGCCAGCAGCCCCGACAGAGGCGGGGAGCTGTTTTTT
clone size: NA; V gene: TRBV5-4; J gene: TRBJ2-5; D gene: TRBD1; CDR3 protein: CASSLAGQGEWAQYF; CDR3 DNA: TGTGCCAGCAGCTTGGCCGGACAGGGGGAGTGGGCCCAGTACTTC
clone size: NA; V gene: TRBV7-9; J gene: TRBJ1-1; D gene: NA; CDR3 protein: CASSTGTMNTEAFF; CDR3 DNA: TGTGCCAGCAGCACTGGAACTATGAACACTGAAGCTTTCTTT
clone size: NA; V gene: TRBV19; J gene: TRBJ1-1; D gene: NA; CDR3 protein: CASTLGGNTEAFF; CDR3 DNA: TGTGCCAGTACTTTGGGGGGTAACACTGAAGCTTTCTTT
clone size: NA; V gene: TRBV2; J gene: TRBJ2-3; D gene: TRBD2; CDR3 protein: CASIGSSGISDTQYF; CDR3 DNA: TGTGCCAGCATCGGGTCTAGCGGGATTTCAGATACGCAGTATTTT
clone size: NA; V gene: TRBV5-1; J gene: TRBJ1-2; D gene: TRBD1; CDR3 protein: CASSSIRTGHHGYTF; CDR3 DNA: TGCGCCAGCAGCTCGATAAGGACAGGGCATCATGGCTACACCTTC
clone size: NA; V gene: TRBV7-2; J gene: TRBJ1-1; D gene: TRBD1; CDR3 protein: CASSLEGTDNTEAFF; CDR3 DNA: TGTGCCAGCAGCTTAGAAGGGACAGATAACACTGAAGCTTTCTTT
clone size: once; V gene: TRBV19; J gene: TRBJ2-5; D gene: NA; CDR3 protein: CATRQEETQYF; CDR3 DNA: TGTGCTACTAGGCAGGAAGAGACCCAGTACTTC
clone size: NA; V gene: TRBV6-1; J gene: TRBJ2-3; D gene: TRBD2; CDR3 protein: CASSEGLVTDTQYF; CDR3 DNA: TGTGCCAGCAGTGAGGGACTAGTCACAGATACGCAGTATTTT
clone size: NA; V gene: TRBV28; J gene: TRBJ2-7; D gene: NA; CDR3 protein: CASKPNRYEQYF; CDR3 DNA: TGTGCCAGCAAGCCCAACCGCTACGAGCAGTACTTC
clone size: NA; V gene: TRBV7-8; J gene: TRBJ2-6; D gene: TRBD1; CDR3 protein: CASSFKQGYGANVLTF; CDR3 DNA: TGTGCCAGCAGCTTCAAACAGGGGTATGGGGCCAACGTCCTGACTTTC
clone size: once; V gene: TRBV12-5; J gene: TRBJ2-7; D gene: NA; CDR3 protein: CASARLRGEQYF; CDR3 DNA: TGTGCTAGTGCCAGACTCAGGGGTGAGCAGTACTTC
clone size: NA; V gene: TRBV29-1; J gene: TRBJ1-3; D gene: TRBD1; CDR3 protein: CSVSGGGNTIYF; CDR3 DNA: TGCAGCGTCTCAGGGGGAGGAAACACCATATATTTT
clone size: NA; V gene: TRBV5-1; J gene: TRBJ2-7; D gene: NA; CDR3 protein: CASSLARGTRSYEQYF; CDR3 DNA: TGCGCCAGCAGCTTGGCCAGGGGAACGCGCAGCTACGAGCAGTACTTC
clone size: few; V gene: TRBV27; J gene: TRBJ1-2; D gene: NA; CDR3 protein: CASSLGLQGGGYTF; CDR3 DNA: TGTGCCAGCAGTTTAGGGTTACAGGGCGGTGGCTACACCTTC
clone size: NA; V gene: TRBV27; J gene: TRBJ1-1; D gene: NA; CDR3 protein: CASSFNYMRDTEAFF; CDR3 DNA: TGTGCCAGCAGTTTCAATTATATGAGGGACACTGAAGCTTTCTTT
clone size: NA; V gene: TRBV28; J gene: TRBJ1-2; D gene: TRBD1; CDR3 protein: CASSSPIRQGSYGYTF; CDR3 DNA: TGTGCCAGCAGTTCACCTATACGACAGGGTTCCTATGGCTACACCTTC